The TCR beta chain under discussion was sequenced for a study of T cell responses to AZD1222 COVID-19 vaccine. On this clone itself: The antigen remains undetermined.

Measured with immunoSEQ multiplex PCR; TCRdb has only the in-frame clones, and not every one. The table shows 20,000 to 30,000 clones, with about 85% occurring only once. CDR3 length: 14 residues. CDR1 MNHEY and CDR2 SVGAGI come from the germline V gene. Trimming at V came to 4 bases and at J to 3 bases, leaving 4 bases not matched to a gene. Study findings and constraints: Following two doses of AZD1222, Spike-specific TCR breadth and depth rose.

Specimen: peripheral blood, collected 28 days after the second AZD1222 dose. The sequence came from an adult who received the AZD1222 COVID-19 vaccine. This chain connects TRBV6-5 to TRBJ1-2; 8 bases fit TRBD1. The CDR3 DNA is TGTGCCAGCAGTTTAACAGGGGGGGACTATGGCTACACCTTC. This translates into CASSLTGGDYGYTF.